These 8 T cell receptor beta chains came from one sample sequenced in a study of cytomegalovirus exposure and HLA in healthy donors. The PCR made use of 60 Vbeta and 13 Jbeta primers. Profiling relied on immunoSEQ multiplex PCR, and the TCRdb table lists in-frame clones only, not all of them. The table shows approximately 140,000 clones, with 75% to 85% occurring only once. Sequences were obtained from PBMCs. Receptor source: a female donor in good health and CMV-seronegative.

CDR3 protein: CASSPLEGYYEQYF. The CDR3 bases are TGTGCCAGCAGTCCTCTAGAGGGTTACTACGAGCAGTACTTC. The J gene is TRBJ2-7, the V gene TRBV6-5, with a weak D call TRBD2 (5 bases). The germline CDR1 and CDR2 sequences are MNHEY and SVGAGI. The CDR3 length is 14 residues. The germline V and J ends were trimmed by 5 bases and 3 bases, with 14 bases remaining between them.

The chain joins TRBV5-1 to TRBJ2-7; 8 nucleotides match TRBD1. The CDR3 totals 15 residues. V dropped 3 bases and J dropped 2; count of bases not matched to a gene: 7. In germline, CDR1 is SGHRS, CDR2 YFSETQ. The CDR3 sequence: CASSSDRVGPYEQYF. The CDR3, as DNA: TGCGCCAGCAGCTCGGACAGGGTGGGGCCCTACGAGCAGTACTTC.

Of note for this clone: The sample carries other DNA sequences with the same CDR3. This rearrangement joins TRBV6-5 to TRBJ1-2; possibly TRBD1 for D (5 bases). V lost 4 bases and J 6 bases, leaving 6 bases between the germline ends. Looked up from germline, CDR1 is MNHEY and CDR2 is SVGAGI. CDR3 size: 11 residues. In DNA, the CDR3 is TGTGCCAGCAGTTGGGGGGATGGCTACACCTTC. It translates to CASSWGDGYTF.

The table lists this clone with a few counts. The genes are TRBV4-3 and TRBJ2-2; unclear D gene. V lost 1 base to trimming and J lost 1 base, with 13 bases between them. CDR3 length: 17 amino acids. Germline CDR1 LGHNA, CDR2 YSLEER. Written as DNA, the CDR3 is TGCGCCAGCAGCCAAGGTTCCAGCGTCTTGAACACCGGGGAGCTGTTTTTT. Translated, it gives CASSQGSSVLNTGELFF.

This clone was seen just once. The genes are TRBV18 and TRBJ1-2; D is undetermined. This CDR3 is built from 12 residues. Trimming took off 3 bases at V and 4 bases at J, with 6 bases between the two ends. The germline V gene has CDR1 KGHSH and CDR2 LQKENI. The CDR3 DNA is TGTGCCAGCTCACCCGACACCTATGGCTACACCTTC. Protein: CASSPDTYGYTF.

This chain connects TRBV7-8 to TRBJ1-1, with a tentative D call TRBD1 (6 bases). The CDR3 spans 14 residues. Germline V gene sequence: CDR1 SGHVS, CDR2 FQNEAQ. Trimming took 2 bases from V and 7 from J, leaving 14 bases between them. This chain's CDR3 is CASSLSQGRNEAFF. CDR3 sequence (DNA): TGTGCCAGCAGCTTATCACAGGGTCGAAATGAAGCTTTCTTT.

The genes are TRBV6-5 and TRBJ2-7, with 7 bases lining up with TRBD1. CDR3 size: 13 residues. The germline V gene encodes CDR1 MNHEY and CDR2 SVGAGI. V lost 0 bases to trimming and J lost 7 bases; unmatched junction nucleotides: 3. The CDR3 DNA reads TGTGCCAGCAGTTACTCGGGACAGAAGGAGCAGTACTTC. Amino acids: CASSYSGQKEQYF.

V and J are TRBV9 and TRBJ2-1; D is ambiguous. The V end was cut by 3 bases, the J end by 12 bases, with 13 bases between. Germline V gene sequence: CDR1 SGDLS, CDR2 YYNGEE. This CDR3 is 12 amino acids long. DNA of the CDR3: TGTGCCAGCAGCGCCGACTTCACATGGCAGTTCTTC. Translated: CASSADFTWQFF.